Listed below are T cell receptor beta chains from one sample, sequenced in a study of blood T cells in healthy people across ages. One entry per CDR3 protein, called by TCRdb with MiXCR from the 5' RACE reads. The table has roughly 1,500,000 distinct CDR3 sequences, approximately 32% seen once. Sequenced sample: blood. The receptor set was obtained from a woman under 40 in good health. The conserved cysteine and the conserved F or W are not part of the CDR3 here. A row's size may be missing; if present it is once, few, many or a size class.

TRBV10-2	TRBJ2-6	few	ASMSVIGHPISGANVLT
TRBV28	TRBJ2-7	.	ASSRFTGSRNEQY
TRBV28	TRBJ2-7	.	ASSLRASGHYEQY
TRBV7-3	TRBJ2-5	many	ASSRRTSGRVETQY
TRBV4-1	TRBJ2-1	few	ASSQVPGLVVNEQF
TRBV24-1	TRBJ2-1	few	ATSDPGTSGKSDPEQF
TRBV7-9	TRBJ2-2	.	AGTGADTGELF
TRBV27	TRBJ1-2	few	ASSGQGGYGYT
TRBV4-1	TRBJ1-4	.	ASSLKYGNEKLF
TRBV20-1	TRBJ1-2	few	SARTDRPDAIIYGYT
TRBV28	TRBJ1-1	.	VSSLWTESTEAF
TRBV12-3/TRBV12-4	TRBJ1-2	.	ASSFGTDGYT
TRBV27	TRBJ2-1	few	ASRLGQGLLSYNEQF
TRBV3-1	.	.	ASSQGLGTSTLGEQY
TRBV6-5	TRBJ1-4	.	ASSYTGHQGEKLF